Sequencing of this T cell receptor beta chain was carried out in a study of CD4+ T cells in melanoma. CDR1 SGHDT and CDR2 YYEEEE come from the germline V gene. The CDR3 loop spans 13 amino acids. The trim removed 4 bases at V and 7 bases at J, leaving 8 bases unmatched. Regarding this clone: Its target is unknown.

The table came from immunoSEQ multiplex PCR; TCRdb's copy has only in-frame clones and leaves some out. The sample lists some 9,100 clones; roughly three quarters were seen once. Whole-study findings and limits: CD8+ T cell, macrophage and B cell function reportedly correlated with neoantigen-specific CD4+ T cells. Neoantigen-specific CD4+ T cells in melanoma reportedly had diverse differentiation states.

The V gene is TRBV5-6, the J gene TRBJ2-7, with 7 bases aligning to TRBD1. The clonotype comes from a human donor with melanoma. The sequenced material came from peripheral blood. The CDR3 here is CASSRDSPSEQYF. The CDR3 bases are TGTGCCAGCAGCAGGGACAGCCCCAGTGAGCAGTACTTC.